The present TCR beta chain was sequenced within a study of blood T cells in healthy people across ages. A second roughly 6 to 12 cycle PCR used barcoded and J-beta primers. TCRdb itself ran the 5' RACE reads through MiXCR, one entry per CDR3 protein. The table shows over a million distinct CDR3 sequences, with around 40% occurring only once. CDR3 length: 14 amino acids. Trimming pared 5 bases from V and 2 bases from J, leaving 13 bases between. The source is a young woman in good health. Sequences were obtained from blood. This chain joins TRBV12-3 or TRBV12-4 and TRBJ2-7, with D possibly TRBD1 on 6 matching bases. In nucleotides, the CDR3 is TGTGCCAGCAGTCGAGGGGGATTCCCCTACGAGCAGTACTTC. This codes for CASSRGGFPYEQYF.